The following is a T cell receptor beta chain sequence with its context. Its antigen is currently unknown. This entry belongs to a study of cytomegalovirus exposure and HLA in healthy donors. Findings of the study overall: An apparent linkage of common viral pathogens to several of the most significant clusters emerged in a later analysis. The classifier was said to identify cytomegalovirus status with high specificity and sensitivity. TCR association rates varied by HLA locus in a later analysis, with DRB1 highest and HLA-C lowest.

Trimming took 5 bases from V and 8 from J, leaving 19 bases between them. This CDR3 is 15 amino acids long. The V gene's germline CDR1 is SGHNT and CDR2 YENEEA. The PCR had 60 Vbeta and 13 Jbeta primers. Generated by immunoSEQ multiplex PCR, the TCRdb table keeps only in-frame clones and is missing some. Seen here are around 130,000 clones, around 70% observed once, and the top ten hold roughly 1.7%. The receptor was isolated from a woman aged 25 to 39 in good health and CMV-seronegative. The specimen sequenced was PBMCs. The V gene is TRBV11-3, the J gene TRBJ2-1, with D perhaps TRBD1 (6 bases). CDR3 protein: CASSTTGTLGDEQFF. CDR3 DNA: TGTGCCAGCAGCACCACAGGGACCCTCGGGGATGAGCAGTTCTTC.